Presented here are 30 T cell receptor beta chains from one specimen sequenced in a study of identical twins. TCRdb reprocessed the 5' RACE reads with MiXCR, giving one entry per CDR3 protein. The table lists some 460,000 distinct CDR3 sequences, about 14% of them singletons. This sample also belongs to another study, concerning yellow fever vaccine responses in identical twins.

Material for sequencing was CD4+ T cells sorted from blood. The source is a woman under 30 in good health.

This clonotype was detected a few times. One junction end disagrees with the germline gene, perhaps due to a read error. In DNA, the CDR3 is TGTGCTAGCAGCCCCCGGACTAGCGGCTACACCGGGGAGCTGTTTTTT. Translating gives CASSPRTSGYTGELFF. The chain has TRBV7-7 and TRBJ2-2, with 10 bases that match TRBD2. The germline V gene encodes CDR1 SSHAT and CDR2 FNYEAQ (reference sequence). This CDR3 contains 16 residues.

The chain is built from TRBV12-3 or TRBV12-4 and TRBJ2-2, with D tentatively TRBD2 (6 bases). CDR3 length equals 15 residues. V was trimmed by 2 bases and J by 3 bases, leaving 10 bases between them. For the CDR3, the DNA is TGTGCCAGCAGTTTATTCCGGGACTACACCGGGGAGCTGTTTTTT. It specifies CASSLFRDYTGELFF.

The chain has TRBV20-1 and TRBJ2-4; 12 bases fit TRBD1. The V segment lost 5 bases and the J segment 0 bases; nucleotides outside the gene matches: 8. This CDR3 has 17 residues. The germline V gene encodes CDR1 DFQATT and CDR2 SNEGSKA (reference sequence). CDR3 nucleotide sequence: TGCAGTGCTGGGGGACAGGGGGCTTCCATAGCCAAAAACATTCAGTACTTC. It is translated as CSAGGQGASIAKNIQYF.

The V and J genes are TRBV7-3 and TRBJ2-1; 9 positions match TRBD2. Germline V gene data show CDR1 as SGHTA and CDR2 as FQGTGA. The CDR3 length is 15 residues. V shed 1 base, J shed 9 bases, and the junction held 7 bases outside the gene matches. CDR3 sequence: CASSLMSGGQGEQFF. The CDR3 nucleotides are TGTGCCAGCAGCTTAATGAGCGGGGGGCAGGGTGAGCAGTTCTTC.

This clonotype was counted only a few times. This chain links TRBV12-3 or TRBV12-4 with TRBJ2-7, with D possibly being TRBD1 (6 bases). The CDR3 contains 13 residues. V lost 6 bases to trimming and J lost 2 bases, with 11 bases between them. CDR3 sequence reads: CASRSSGAYEQYF. The CDR3 region has the DNA TGTGCCAGCAGATCGTCAGGGGCCTACGAGCAGTACTTC.

This clonotype showed up just a few times. The chain recombines TRBV12-3 or TRBV12-4 with TRBJ2-7, with D tentatively TRBD2 (7 bases). With 5 bases removed from V and 5 bases from J, the gap between germline ends came to 19 bases. This CDR3 region has 15 residues. The CDR3 DNA follows: TGTGCCAGCAGTGAGCTTCGGCGGGGGCTCGACGAGCAGTACTTC. The encoded protein is CASSELRRGLDEQYF.

This clonotype showed up many times. V is TRBV20-1 and J is TRBJ2-3; D may be TRBD1 or TRBD2 (5 bases each). Germline CDR1 and CDR2: DFQATT and SNEGSKA (reference sequence). The CDR3 runs 16 residues. V gave up 5 bases and J gave up 4 bases, with 22 bases separating them. CDR3 sequence reads: CSAGTGTTQRSDTQYF. CDR3 coding DNA: TGCAGTGCTGGCACTGGGACCACTCAGAGGTCAGATACGCAGTATTTT.

This clonotype was seen only a few times. The junction departs from the called germline gene at one end, perhaps through a read error. J is TRBJ2-5 and V is TRBV12-3 or TRBV12-4; 13 bases align to TRBD2. The CDR3 extends over 18 amino acids. Here the CDR3 reads CAISPPYGLAGAPVTQYF. The CDR3 bases are TGTGCCATCAGTCCACCATACGGACTAGCGGGAGCCCCCGTGACCCAGTACTTC.

This clonotype was counted a few times. The rearrangement links TRBV20-1 to TRBJ2-1; 11 bases line up with TRBD2. The CDR3 is 17 residues long. The germline V gene encodes CDR1 DFQATT and CDR2 SNEGSKA (reference sequence). The J segment lost 0 bases and the V segment lost 2 bases, leaving 6 bases of the junction unmatched. CDR3 amino acids: CSARTLAGGPSYNEQFF. The CDR3 DNA follows: TGCAGTGCTAGAACTCTAGCGGGGGGACCCTCCTACAATGAGCAGTTCTTC.

J is TRBJ2-3 and V is TRBV3-1, with D perhaps TRBD1 or TRBD2 (5 bases each). From germline, CDR1 is LGHDT and CDR2 YNNKEL (reference sequence). V gave up 2 bases and J gave up 0 bases, with 12 bases separating them. The CDR3 is made up of 16 amino acids. CDR3 in DNA: TGTGCCAGCAGCCAACGTACGGGGCGGAGCACAGATACGCAGTATTTT. It encodes CASSQRTGRSTDTQYF.

The chain combines TRBV6-2 or TRBV6-3 with TRBJ2-7; D uncertain. Trimming removed 0 bases from V and 6 bases from J, with 9 bases in between. CDR1 is MNHEY, CDR2 SVGEGT, per germline. CDR3 size: 13 residues. CDR3 DNA: TGTGCCAGCAGTTACTCCGGCACCGTCGAGCAGTACTTC. This sequence encodes CASSYSGTVEQYF.

This chain uses TRBV12-3 or TRBV12-4 with TRBJ1-1, with a possible D match to TRBD1 (6 bases). V was pared by 6 bases and J by 3 bases, with 17 bases between. The CDR3 loop spans 15 amino acids. The CDR3 coding sequence is TGTGCCAGCAGCATCGGGACATCGACACACACTGAAGCTTTCTTT. It codes for CASSIGTSTHTEAFF.

This clonotype was seen a few times. J is TRBJ2-7 and V is TRBV2, with D tentatively TRBD2 (6 bases). The CDR3 covers 12 residues. Deletions cut 8 bases from V and 0 bases from J, with 8 bases between. CDR1 is SNHLY and CDR2 is FYNNEI in the germline V gene. This chain's CDR3 is CASGTSSYEQYF. In nucleotides, the CDR3 is TGTGCCAGCGGGACTTCCTCCTACGAGCAGTACTTC. The variable domain in full, completed from reference TRBV2 and TRBJ2-7, reads EPEVTQTPSHQVTQMGQEVILRCVPISNHLYFYWYRQILGQKVEFLVSFYNNEISEKSEIFDDQFSVERPDGSNFTLKIRSTKLEDSAMYFCASGTSSYEQYFGPGTRLTVT.

The chain employs TRBV20-1 and TRBJ2-1; 8 bases are shared with TRBD2. Germline CDR1 DFQATT, CDR2 SNEGSKA (reference sequence). Trimming cost V 3 bases and J 9 bases; bases outside gene matches: 10. This CDR3 is built from 14 residues. The CDR3 DNA follows: TGCAGTGCTAGCGTCCTAGCGGGTGGCGGTGAGCAGTTCTTC. It specifies CSASVLAGGGEQFF.

This chain links TRBV6-1 with TRBJ1-5; maybe TRBD1 (5 bases). The CDR3 sequence is 15 residues long. V lost 0 bases and J lost 1, with 7 bases in between. From germline, CDR1 is MNHNS and CDR2 SASEGT. The CDR3 DNA is TGTGCCAGCAGTGAAGCGGGACCGAGCAATCAGCCCCAGCATTTT. Protein: CASSEAGPSNQPQHF.

The V gene is TRBV5-1, the J gene TRBJ1-5; tentative D call: TRBD1 (6 bases). Germline V gives CDR1 SGHRS, CDR2 YFSETQ. The CDR3 contains 17 residues. V dropped 0 bases and J dropped 2 bases, with 15 bases sitting between them. CDR3 region: CASSLEGGQGGNQPQHF. The DNA of the CDR3 is TGCGCCAGCAGCTTGGAGGGGGGGCAGGGTGGCAATCAGCCCCAGCATTTT. The entire variable domain, with the rest obtained from reference TRBV5-1 and TRBJ1-5, is as follows: KAGVTQTPRYLIKTRGQQVTLSCSPISGHRSVSWYQQTPGQGLQFLFEYFSETQRNKGNFPGRFSGRQFSNSRSEMNVSTLELGDSALYLCASSLEGGQGGNQPQHFGDGTRLSIL.

The chain uses TRBV5-5 and TRBJ1-1; D possibly corresponds to TRBD1 (5 bases). The germline V gene encodes CDR1 SGHKS and CDR2 YYEKEE (reference sequence). The CDR3 is 14 amino acids. The V end lost 2 bases, the J end lost 3 bases, and 11 bases lay between the germline ends. CDR3: CASSLVRRDTEAFF. The DNA of the CDR3 is TGTGCCAGCAGCTTAGTCCGCAGGGACACTGAAGCTTTCTTT.

This clonotype was seen ten or more times. The chain joins TRBV3-1 to TRBJ2-1; TRBD2 matches 9 bases. CDR3 length: 16 amino acids. Germline V gene data show CDR1 as LGHDT and CDR2 as YNNKEL (reference sequence). V lost 4 bases, J lost 8 bases, and 12 bases stayed unmatched. CDR3 residues: CASSRRAPSGIDEQFF. The CDR3 nucleotides read TGTGCCAGCAGCCGAAGGGCCCCTAGCGGGATTGATGAGCAGTTCTTC.

V usage is TRBV5-6 and J usage is TRBJ2-7, with TRBD1 as a possible D gene (6 bases). The CDR3 covers 14 residues. V lost 5 bases and J 3 bases, leaving 15 bases between the germline ends. The V gene's germline CDR1 is SGHDT and CDR2 YYEEEE. CDR3 nucleotide sequence: TGTGCCAGCAGGGGGCAGGGGCTAAGCTACGAGCAGTACTTC. This translates into CASRGQGLSYEQYF.

This clonotype was seen repeatedly, ten times or more. The gene calls are TRBV7-6 and TRBJ2-1, with no clear D. V dropped 0 bases and J dropped 8 bases, with 14 bases sitting between them. Germline CDR1 is SGHVS and CDR2 is FNYEAQ. This CDR3 has 15 residues. The CDR3 reads CASSLASAVGYEQFF. DNA for the CDR3: TGTGCCAGCAGCTTAGCGTCTGCAGTTGGCTATGAGCAGTTCTTC.

The gene calls are TRBV6-5 and TRBJ2-5; D call uncertain. With 2 bases removed from V and 3 bases from J, the gap between germline ends came to 13 bases. Germline V gene data show CDR1 as MNHEY and CDR2 as SVGAGI. The CDR3 loop spans 15 amino acids. The CDR3 coding sequence is TGTGCCAGCAGTTACCCTTGGCGCTTCGAAGAGACCCAGTACTTC. It encodes CASSYPWRFEETQYF.

This chain links TRBV7-9 with TRBJ2-7, with TRBD1 matching over 8 bases. V shed 5 bases and J 7 bases; nucleotides not matched to a gene: 16. From germline, CDR1 is SEHNR and CDR2 FQNEAQ (reference sequence). This CDR3 is built from 16 residues. The CDR3 region is CASSPGPTGVIREQYF. CDR3 in DNA: TGTGCCAGCAGCCCCGGGCCGACAGGGGTAATCAGAGAGCAGTACTTC.

This clonotype was counted between two and nine times. This chain joins TRBV5-6 and TRBJ2-3; TRBD2 agrees at 15 bases. Germline V gives CDR1 SGHDT, CDR2 YYEEEE. V dropped 7 bases and J dropped 6; count of bases not matched to a gene: 9. This CDR3 spans 16 amino acids. DNA of the CDR3: TGTGCCAGCGACCCAACCGGGACTAGCGGGGGGGATACGCAGTATTTT. As protein: CASDPTGTSGGDTQYF.

The table lists this clonotype with a few counts. This chain connects TRBV5-1 to TRBJ2-2, with 11 nucleotides matching TRBD2. The J segment lost 1 base and the V segment lost 0 bases, leaving 11 bases of the junction unmatched. The CDR3 length is 20 residues. Germline V gives CDR1 SGHRS, CDR2 YFSETQ. Here the CDR3 DNA reads TGCGCCAGCAGCTTGGCCGGTAGCGGGGGGGCCCGACAGAACACCGGGGAGCTGTTTTTT. It encodes CASSLAGSGGARQNTGELFF.

This clonotype showed up just a few times. J is TRBJ2-1 and V is TRBV7-8; 10 nucleotides agree with TRBD2. The trim removed 1 base at V and 0 bases at J, leaving 3 bases unmatched. CDR1 SGHVS and CDR2 FQNEAQ come from the germline V gene. The CDR3 is made up of 17 amino acids. The CDR3 DNA is TGTGCCAGCAGCTTAGAGGCTAGCGGGAGCTCCTACAATGAGCAGTTCTTC. Protein sequence: CASSLEASGSSYNEQFF.

The rearrangement links TRBV20-1 to TRBJ2-5, with 12 bases matching TRBD2. The CDR3 extends over 15 amino acids. The V gene's germline CDR1 is DFQATT and CDR2 SNEGSKA (reference sequence). V trimming: 4 bases; J trimming: 2 bases; junction bases outside the gene matches: 5. CDR3 sequence: CSAKTSGRRQETQYF. The DNA of the CDR3 is TGCAGTGCTAAGACTAGCGGGAGACGGCAAGAGACCCAGTACTTC.

The rearrangement links TRBV3-1 to TRBJ1-4, with TRBD1 identical over 8 bases. Unmatched junction bases numbered 7, after V lost 8 bases and J lost 5 bases. The germline V gene encodes CDR1 LGHDT and CDR2 YNNKEL (reference sequence). The CDR3 is made up of 14 amino acids. The CDR3 region is CASRLDRENEKLFF. The CDR3, as DNA: TGTGCCAGCCGATTGGACAGGGAGAATGAAAAACTGTTTTTT. Combining the CDR3 with reference TRBV3-1 and TRBJ1-4 gives the whole variable domain DTAVSQTPKYLVTQMGNDKSIKCEQNLGHDTMYWYKQDSKKFLKIMFSYNNKELIINETVPNRFSPKSPDKAHLNLHINSLELGDSAVYFCASRLDRENEKLFFGSGTQLSVL.

The genes are TRBV24-1 and TRBJ2-7; D call uncertain. With 2 bases removed from V and 1 base from J, the gap between germline ends came to 8 bases. The germline V gene encodes CDR1 KGHDR and CDR2 SFDVKD. This CDR3 spans 14 amino acids. The CDR3 region has the DNA TGTGCCACCAGTGATTCGGGTACATCCTACGAGCAGTACTTC. It specifies CATSDSGTSYEQYF.

This clonotype occurred a few times. V is TRBV20-1 and J is TRBJ1-5, with a tentative D call TRBD1 (5 bases). In germline, CDR1 is DFQATT, CDR2 SNEGSKA (reference sequence). The CDR3 is 15 amino acids. V was trimmed by 1 base and J by 6 bases, leaving 16 bases between them. CDR3 bases: TGCAGTGCTAGAGGCGCGCAGGGATCTAGTCAGCCCCAGCATTTT. Translation: CSARGAQGSSQPQHF.

This chain joins TRBV6-1 and TRBJ2-2, with 7 nucleotides matching TRBD2. The CDR3 spans 16 residues. The V gene's germline CDR1 is MNHNS and CDR2 SASEGT. After removal of 5 bases from V and 4 bases from J, the junction contained 10 bases not matched to a gene. The CDR3 region has the DNA TGTGCCAGCAGTCCACCAGCGGGGATGAGCACCGGGGAGCTGTTTTTT. Encoded protein: CASSPPAGMSTGELFF.